Given below is one TCR beta chain in context. Time point: late sampling 161 to 241 days after vaccination in a few convalescent patients. The source of the sample is a study of vaccination and CD4 T cells after COVID-19. TCRdb recomputed calls from the PCR reads with MiXCR, one row per CDR3 protein. This table has 30,000 or so distinct CDR3 sequences, roughly 50% appearing once. This sample comprised CD4+ T cells from blood, obtained about 7 months after SARS-CoV-2 vaccination. The receptor comes from a human donor who had recovered from COVID-19.

The CDR3 bases are TGTGCCAGCAGCCAGATCTCGCCCGGGGAGACCCAGTACTTC. Translating it yields CASSQISPGETQYF. The chain uses TRBV7-9 and TRBJ2-7; no definite D call. The J call may be wrong; the DNA end is better matched by TRBJ2-5. This CDR3 has 14 amino acids. Germline-derived CDR1 and CDR2 are SEHNR and FQNEAQ (reference sequence).